This T cell receptor (beta chain) emerged from a study of long-term antiretroviral therapy in people with HIV. Study-wide context: Collection of the earliest samples took place about a decade ahead of the 2015 immediate-ART recommendation.

Running of the v3.0 immunoSEQ assay took place at survey level. Only in-frame clones appear in the TCRdb table, and some are missing; sequencing was by immunoSEQ multiplex PCR. The profile shows approximately 30,000 clones, 95% to 98% of them singletons. General observations from the study: With ART, diversity went up but was still lower than in transplant donor controls. Compared with controls, HIV repertoires showed narrower CDR3 length ranges. Pre-ART clonal expansions dominated every time point's repertoire.

The germline V gene has CDR1 MNHEY and CDR2 SVGAGI. The V gene end was trimmed by 6 bases and the J gene end by 4 bases; junction bases not matched to a gene: 7. The CDR3 is 14 residues long. Turning to this clone: The target antigen is unknown.

This TCR came from a man younger than 45 with HIV. The input for sequencing was unsorted PBMCs, taken 7.6 years after starting antiretroviral therapy. V gene TRBV6-5 combines with J gene TRBJ2-3; 7 bases are shared with TRBD1. Here the CDR3 reads CASRDRWGPDTQYF. As DNA, the CDR3 is TGTGCCAGCAGGGACAGGTGGGGCCCAGATACGCAGTATTTT.